The present T cell receptor beta chain was sequenced within a study of cytomegalovirus exposure and HLA in healthy donors. Regarding the study as a whole: An apparent linkage of common viral pathogens to several of the most significant clusters emerged in a later analysis. The investigators catalogued 150 or so TCR beta chains as cytomegalovirus-associated. Earlier analysis found most TCR beta V segments productive about 87% or about 30% of the time.

In regard to this clone: Its antigen is currently unknown.

CDR1 LNHNV and CDR2 YYDKDF come from the germline V gene (reference sequence). V shed 5 bases, J shed 3 bases, and the junction held 3 bases outside the gene matches. The CDR3 runs 14 residues. In the PCR, 60 Vbeta and 13 Jbeta primers were used. Authors' processing steps: A follow-up analysis tallied 86 million or so unique TCR beta chains, roughly 11 million shared. Here immunoSEQ multiplex PCR was the method, and the copy in TCRdb shows in-frame clones only, minus some. V, J and clone size are those of that table, while D and trimming were read from the DNA. Here the sample spans 200,000 or so clones, 87% being singletons.

This receptor was identified in a girl under three years old in good health and CMV-seronegative. The genes are TRBV15 and TRBJ2-7; 11 nucleotides agree with TRBD1. Input material: PBMCs. The chain's CDR3 is CATSLGQGVYEQYF. The CDR3 DNA follows: TGTGCCACCAGCCTGGGACAGGGGGTCTACGAGCAGTACTTC.